This TCR beta chain was sequenced for a study of blood T cell repertoires in COVID-19. As for the study in general: In each case, the material was cDNA or gDNA derived from T cells, B-cell-depleted T cells, or PBMCs.

Authors' methods: Counts of nucleated cells, estimated from reference gene primer amplification, were obtained. Measured with immunoSEQ multiplex PCR; TCRdb has only the in-frame clones, and not every one. V, J and clone size were drawn from that table, and D and trimming were deduced from the DNA. The sample lists about 220,000 clones; over 75% were seen once. V was cut by 4 bases and J by 8 bases, with 15 bases left in between. Germline-derived CDR1 and CDR2 are SGHDN and FVKESK. CDR3 size: 14 residues. The chain joins TRBV14 to TRBJ2-1; D is unresolved. The sample consisted of peripheral blood. This receptor was taken from a human donor in a cohort sampled during active COVID-19. The CDR3 loop reads CASSLNGAAYEQFF. The CDR3 nucleotides are TGTGCCAGCAGCCTGAATGGCGCGGCATATGAGCAGTTCTTC.